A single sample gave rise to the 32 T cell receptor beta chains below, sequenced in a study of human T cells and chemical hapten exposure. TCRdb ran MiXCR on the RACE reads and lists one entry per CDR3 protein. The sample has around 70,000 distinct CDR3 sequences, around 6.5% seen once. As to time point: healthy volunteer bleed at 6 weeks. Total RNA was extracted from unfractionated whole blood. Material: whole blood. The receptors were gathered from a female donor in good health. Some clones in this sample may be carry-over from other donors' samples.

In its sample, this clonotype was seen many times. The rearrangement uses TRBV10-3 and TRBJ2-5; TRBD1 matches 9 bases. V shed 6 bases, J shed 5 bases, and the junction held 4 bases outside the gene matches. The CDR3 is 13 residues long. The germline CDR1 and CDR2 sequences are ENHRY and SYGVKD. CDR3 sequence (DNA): TGTGCCATCAGGATGGACAGGGGTGAGACCCAGTACTTC. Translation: CAIRMDRGETQYF.

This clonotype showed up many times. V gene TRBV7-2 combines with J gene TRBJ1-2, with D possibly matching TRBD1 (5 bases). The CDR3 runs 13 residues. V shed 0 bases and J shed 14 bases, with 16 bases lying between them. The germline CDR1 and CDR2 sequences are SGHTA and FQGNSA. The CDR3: CASSLASPRAYTF. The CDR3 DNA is TGTGCCAGCAGCTTAGCGTCTCCCAGGGCCTATACCTTC.

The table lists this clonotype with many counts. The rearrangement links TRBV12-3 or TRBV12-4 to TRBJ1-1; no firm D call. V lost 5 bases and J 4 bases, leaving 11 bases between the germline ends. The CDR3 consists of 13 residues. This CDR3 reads CASSLTPSTEAFF. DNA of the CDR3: TGTGCCAGCAGTCTAACACCGTCCACTGAAGCTTTCTTT.

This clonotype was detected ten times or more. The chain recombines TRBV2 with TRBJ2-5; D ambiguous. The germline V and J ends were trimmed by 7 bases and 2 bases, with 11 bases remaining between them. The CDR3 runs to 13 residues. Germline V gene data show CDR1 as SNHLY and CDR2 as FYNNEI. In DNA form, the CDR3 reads TGTGCCAGCAATTCGAACATTCAAGAGACCCAGTACTTC. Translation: CASNSNIQETQYF.

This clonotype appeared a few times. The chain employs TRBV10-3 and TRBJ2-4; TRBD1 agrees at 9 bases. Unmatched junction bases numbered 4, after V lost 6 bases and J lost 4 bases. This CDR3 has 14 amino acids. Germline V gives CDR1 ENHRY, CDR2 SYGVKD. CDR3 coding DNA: TGTGCCATCAGCGAGGGACAGGGTAAAAACATTCAGTACTTC. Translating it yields CAISEGQGKNIQYF.

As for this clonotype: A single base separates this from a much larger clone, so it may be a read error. The CDR3: CASSVQVGYEQYF. As DNA, the CDR3 is TGCGCCAGCAGCGTACAGGTGGGGTACGAGCAGTACTTC. The V call is TRBV4-1, the J call TRBJ2-7; TRBD1 is a possible D gene (5 bases). With 5 bases removed from V and 4 bases from J, the gap between germline ends came to 12 bases. Germline-derived CDR1 and CDR2 are MGHRA and YSYEKL. The CDR3 is 13 residues long.

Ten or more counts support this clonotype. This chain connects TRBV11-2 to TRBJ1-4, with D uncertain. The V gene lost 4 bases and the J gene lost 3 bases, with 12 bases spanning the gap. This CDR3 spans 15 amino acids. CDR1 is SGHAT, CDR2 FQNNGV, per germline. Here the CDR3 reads CASSSEASSNEKLFF. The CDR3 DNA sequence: TGTGCCAGCAGCTCAGAGGCCAGCTCTAATGAAAAACTGTTTTTT.

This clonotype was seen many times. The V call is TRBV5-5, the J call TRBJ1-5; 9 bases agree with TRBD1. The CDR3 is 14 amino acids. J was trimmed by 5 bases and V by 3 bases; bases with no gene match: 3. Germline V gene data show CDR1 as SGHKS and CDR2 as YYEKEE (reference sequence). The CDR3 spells CASSWTGDYQPQHF. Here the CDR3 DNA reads TGTGCCAGCAGCTGGACAGGGGACTATCAGCCCCAGCATTTT.

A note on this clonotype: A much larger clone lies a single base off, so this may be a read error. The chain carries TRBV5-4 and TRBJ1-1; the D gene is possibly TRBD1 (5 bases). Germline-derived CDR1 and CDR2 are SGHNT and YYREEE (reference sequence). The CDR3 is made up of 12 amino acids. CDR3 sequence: CASSWGNTVAFF. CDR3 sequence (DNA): TGTGCCAGCAGCTGGGGGAACACTGTAGCTTTCTTT.

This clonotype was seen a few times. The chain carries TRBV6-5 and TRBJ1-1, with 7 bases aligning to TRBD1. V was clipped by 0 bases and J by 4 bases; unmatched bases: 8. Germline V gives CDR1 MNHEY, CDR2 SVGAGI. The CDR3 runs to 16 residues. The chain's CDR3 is CASSYSTGRVSTEAFF. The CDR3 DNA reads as TGTGCCAGCAGTTACTCGACAGGGAGGGTTAGCACTGAAGCTTTCTTT.

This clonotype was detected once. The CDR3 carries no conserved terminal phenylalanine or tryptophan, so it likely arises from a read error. The chain's CDR3 is CASSLSADTQYS. The CDR3 nucleotides read TGTGCCAGCAGCTTGAGTGCAGATACGCAGTATTCT. The V and J genes are TRBV5-4 and TRBJ2-3; D not certain. Trimming took 1 base from V and 4 from J, leaving 4 bases between them. The length of the CDR3 is 12 residues. Germline V gene sequence: CDR1 SGHNT, CDR2 YYREEE (reference sequence).

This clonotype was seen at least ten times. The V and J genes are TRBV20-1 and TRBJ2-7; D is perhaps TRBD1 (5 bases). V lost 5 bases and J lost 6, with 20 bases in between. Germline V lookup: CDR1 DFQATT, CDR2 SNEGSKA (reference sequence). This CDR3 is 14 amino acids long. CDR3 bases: TGCAGTGCTTCGACTGTCCTAGGACACTCCGAGCAGTACTTC. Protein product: CSASTVLGHSEQYF.

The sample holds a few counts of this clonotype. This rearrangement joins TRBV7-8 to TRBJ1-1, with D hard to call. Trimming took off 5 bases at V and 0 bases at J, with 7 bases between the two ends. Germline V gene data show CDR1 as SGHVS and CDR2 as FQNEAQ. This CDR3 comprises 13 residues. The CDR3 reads CASSANLNTEAFF. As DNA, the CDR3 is TGTGCCAGCAGCGCCAACCTGAACACTGAAGCTTTCTTT.

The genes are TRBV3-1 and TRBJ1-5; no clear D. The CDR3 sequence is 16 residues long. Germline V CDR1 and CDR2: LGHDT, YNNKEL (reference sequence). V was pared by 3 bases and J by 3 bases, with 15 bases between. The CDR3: CASSHSPAGNNQPQHF. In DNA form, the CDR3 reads TGTGCCAGCAGCCATAGCCCGGCGGGCAACAATCAGCCCCAGCATTTT.

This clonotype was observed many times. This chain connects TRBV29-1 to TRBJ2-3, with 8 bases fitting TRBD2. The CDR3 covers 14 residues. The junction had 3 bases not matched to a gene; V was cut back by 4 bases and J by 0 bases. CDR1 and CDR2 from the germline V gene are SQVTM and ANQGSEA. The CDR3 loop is CSVAAGGSTDTQYF. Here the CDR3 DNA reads TGCAGCGTTGCGGCGGGGGGTAGCACAGATACGCAGTATTTT.

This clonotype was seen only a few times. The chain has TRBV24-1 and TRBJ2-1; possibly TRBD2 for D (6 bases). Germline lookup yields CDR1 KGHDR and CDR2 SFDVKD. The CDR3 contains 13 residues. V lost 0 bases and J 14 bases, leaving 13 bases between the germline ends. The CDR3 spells CATSDLRGTSEFF. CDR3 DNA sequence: TGTGCCACCAGTGATTTGCGGGGGACCTCGGAGTTCTTC.

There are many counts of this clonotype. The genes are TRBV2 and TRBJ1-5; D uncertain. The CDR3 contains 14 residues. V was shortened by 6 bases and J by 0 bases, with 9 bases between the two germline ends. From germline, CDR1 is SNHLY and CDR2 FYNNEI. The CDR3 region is CASRSYYSNQPQHF. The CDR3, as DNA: TGTGCCAGCAGGAGCTATTATAGCAATCAGCCCCAGCATTTT. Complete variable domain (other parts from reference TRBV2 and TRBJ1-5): EPEVTQTPSHQVTQMGQEVILRCVPISNHLYFYWYRQILGQKVEFLVSFYNNEISEKSEIFDDQFSVERPDGSNFTLKIRSTKLEDSAMYFCASRSYYSNQPQHFGDGTRLSIL.

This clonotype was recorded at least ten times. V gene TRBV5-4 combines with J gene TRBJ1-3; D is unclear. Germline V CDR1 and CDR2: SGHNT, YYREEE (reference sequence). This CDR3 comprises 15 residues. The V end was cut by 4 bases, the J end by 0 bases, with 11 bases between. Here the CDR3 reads CASSRNRGSGNTIYF. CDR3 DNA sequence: TGTGCCAGCAGCCGTAACAGAGGCTCTGGAAACACCATATATTTT.

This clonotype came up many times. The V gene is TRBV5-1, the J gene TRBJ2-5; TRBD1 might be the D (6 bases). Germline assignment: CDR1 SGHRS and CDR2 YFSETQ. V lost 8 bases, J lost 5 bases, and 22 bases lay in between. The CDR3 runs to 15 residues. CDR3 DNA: TGCGCCAGAAGACCCGGGACAAAACAGGCGGAGACCCAGTACTTC. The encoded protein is CARRPGTKQAETQYF.

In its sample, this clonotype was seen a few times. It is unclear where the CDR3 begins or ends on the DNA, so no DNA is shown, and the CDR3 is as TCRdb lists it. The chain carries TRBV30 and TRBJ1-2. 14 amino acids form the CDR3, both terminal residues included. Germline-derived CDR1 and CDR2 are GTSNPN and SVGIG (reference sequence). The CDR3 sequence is CAWSKKDGVSHLRF.

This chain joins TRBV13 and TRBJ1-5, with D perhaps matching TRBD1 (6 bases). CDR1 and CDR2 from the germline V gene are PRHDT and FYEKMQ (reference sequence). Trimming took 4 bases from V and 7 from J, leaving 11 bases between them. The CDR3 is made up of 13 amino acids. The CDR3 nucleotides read TGTGCCAGCAGCTACGGGGGCGGCCAGCCCCAGCATTTT. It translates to CASSYGGGQPQHF.

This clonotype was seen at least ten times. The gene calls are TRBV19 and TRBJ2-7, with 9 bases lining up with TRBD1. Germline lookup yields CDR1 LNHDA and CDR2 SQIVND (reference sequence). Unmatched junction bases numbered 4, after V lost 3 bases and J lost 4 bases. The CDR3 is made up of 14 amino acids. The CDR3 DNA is TGTGCCAGTAGTATTGGGACAGGGAATTACGAGCAGTACTTC. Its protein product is CASSIGTGNYEQYF.

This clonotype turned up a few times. Here the CDR3 reads CAISGGRESTGELFF. In nucleotides, the CDR3 is TGTGCCATCAGTGGTGGGCGGGAGTCAACCGGGGAGCTGTTTTTT. This chain connects TRBV10-3 to TRBJ2-2; 7 bases fit TRBD2. The CDR3 extends over 15 amino acids. With V trimmed by 4 bases and J by 5 bases, 7 bases remained unmatched. CDR1 and CDR2 (germline): ENHRY, SYGVKD.

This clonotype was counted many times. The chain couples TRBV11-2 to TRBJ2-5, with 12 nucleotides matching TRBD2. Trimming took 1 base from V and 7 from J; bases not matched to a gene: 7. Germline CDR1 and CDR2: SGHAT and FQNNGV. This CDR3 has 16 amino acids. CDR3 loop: CASSLVLTSGRGTQYF. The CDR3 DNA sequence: TGTGCCAGCAGCTTAGTCCTGACTAGCGGGAGAGGGACCCAGTACTTC. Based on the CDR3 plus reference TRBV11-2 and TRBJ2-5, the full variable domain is EAGVAQSPRYKIIEKRQSVAFWCNPISGHATLYWYQQILGQGPKLLIQFQNNGVVDDSQLPKDRFSAERLKGVDSTLKIQPAKLEDSAVYLCASSLVLTSGRGTQYFGPGTRLLVL.

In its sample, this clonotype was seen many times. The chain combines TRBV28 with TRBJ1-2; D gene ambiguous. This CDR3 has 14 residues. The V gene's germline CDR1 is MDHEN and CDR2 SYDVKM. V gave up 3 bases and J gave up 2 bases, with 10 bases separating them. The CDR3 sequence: CASSFPAVNYGYTF. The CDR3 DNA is TGTGCCAGCAGTTTTCCTGCAGTGAACTATGGCTACACCTTC.

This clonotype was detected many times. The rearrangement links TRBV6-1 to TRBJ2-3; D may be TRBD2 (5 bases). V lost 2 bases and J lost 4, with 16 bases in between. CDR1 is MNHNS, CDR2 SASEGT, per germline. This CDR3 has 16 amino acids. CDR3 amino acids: CASSERRTTIPDTQYF. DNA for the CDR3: TGTGCCAGCAGTGAAAGGAGGACGACAATCCCAGATACGCAGTATTTT.

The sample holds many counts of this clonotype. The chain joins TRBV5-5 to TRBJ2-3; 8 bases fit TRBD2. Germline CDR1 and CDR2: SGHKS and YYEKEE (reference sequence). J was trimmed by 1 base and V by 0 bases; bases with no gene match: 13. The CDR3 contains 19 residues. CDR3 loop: CASSLAPIRGRGGTDTQYF. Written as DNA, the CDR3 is TGTGCCAGCAGCTTGGCCCCCATCCGTGGGCGGGGGGGCACAGATACGCAGTATTTT. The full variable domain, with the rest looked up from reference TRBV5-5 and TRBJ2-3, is DAGVTQSPTHLIKTRGQQVTLRCSPISGHKSVSWYQQVLGQGPQFIFQYYEKEERGRGNFPDRFSARQFPNYSSELNVNALLLGDSALYLCASSLAPIRGRGGTDTQYFGPGTRLTVL.

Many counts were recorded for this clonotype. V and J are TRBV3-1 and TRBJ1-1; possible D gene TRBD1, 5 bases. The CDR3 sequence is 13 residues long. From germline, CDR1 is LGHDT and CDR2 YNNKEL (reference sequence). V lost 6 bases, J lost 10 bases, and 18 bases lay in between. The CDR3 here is CASSPGTLPVAFF. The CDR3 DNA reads TGTGCCAGCAGTCCCGGGACCTTACCTGTAGCTTTCTTT.

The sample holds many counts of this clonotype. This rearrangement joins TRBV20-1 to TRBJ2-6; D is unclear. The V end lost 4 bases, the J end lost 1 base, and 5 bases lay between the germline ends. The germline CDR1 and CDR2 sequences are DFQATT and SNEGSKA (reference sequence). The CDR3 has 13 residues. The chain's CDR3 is CSAKVSGANVLTF. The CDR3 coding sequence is TGCAGTGCTAAGGTGTCTGGGGCCAACGTCCTGACTTTC.

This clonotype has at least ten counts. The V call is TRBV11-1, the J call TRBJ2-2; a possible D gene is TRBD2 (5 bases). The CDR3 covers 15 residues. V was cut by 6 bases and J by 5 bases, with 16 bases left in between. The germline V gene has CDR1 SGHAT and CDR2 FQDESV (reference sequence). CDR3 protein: CASRTRDSVTGELFF. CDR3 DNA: TGTGCCAGCAGAACTCGGGATAGCGTGACCGGGGAGCTGTTTTTT.

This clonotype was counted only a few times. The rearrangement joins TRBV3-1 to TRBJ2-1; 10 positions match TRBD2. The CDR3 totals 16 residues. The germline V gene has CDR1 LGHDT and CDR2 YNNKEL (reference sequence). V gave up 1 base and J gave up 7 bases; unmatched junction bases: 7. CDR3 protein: CASSQGLAGVGNEQFF. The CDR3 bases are TGTGCCAGCAGCCAAGGGCTAGCGGGAGTGGGGAATGAGCAGTTCTTC.

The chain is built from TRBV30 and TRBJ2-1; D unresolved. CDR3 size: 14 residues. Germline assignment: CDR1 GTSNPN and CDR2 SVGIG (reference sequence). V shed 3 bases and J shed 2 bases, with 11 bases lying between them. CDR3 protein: CAWRGRQAYNEQFF. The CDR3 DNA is TGTGCCTGGAGAGGCAGACAAGCCTACAATGAGCAGTTCTTC.